The next 9 T cell receptor beta chains were all read from a single sample in a study of PD-1 blockade in classical Hodgkin lymphoma. All trial patients relapsed after autologous stem cell transplantation. Some clones are missing from TCRdb's copy, which holds only in-frame ones; the method was immunoSEQ multiplex PCR. The sample has almost 100,000 clones; roughly 92% are singletons. Source: peripheral blood mononuclear cells (PBMCs), taken at baseline. The receptors stem from a human donor with classical Hodgkin lymphoma.

The chain uses TRBV19 and TRBJ2-5; the D gene could be TRBD1 or TRBD2 (5 bases each). The CDR3 contains 15 residues. The V end lost 5 bases, the J end lost 2 bases, and 15 bases lay between the germline ends. Per germline, CDR1 LNHDA and CDR2 SQIVND (reference sequence). The CDR3 loop is CASSSRDRRQETQYF. In nucleotides, the CDR3 is TGTGCCAGTAGTTCCCGGGACCGACGACAAGAGACCCAGTACTTC.

The chain combines TRBV10-3 with TRBJ2-2; D unclear. Trimming took 7 bases from V and 2 from J, leaving 17 bases between them. The germline V gene encodes CDR1 ENHRY and CDR2 SYGVKD. This CDR3 is 16 amino acids long. The DNA of the CDR3 is TGTGCCATCACCAGTCTCGAGATAGCAAACACCGGGGAGCTGTTTTTT. Its protein product is CAITSLEIANTGELFF.

This clone was observed a handful of times. The chain has TRBV2 and TRBJ1-2; weak D call: TRBD1 (5 bases). V gave up 4 bases and J gave up 0 bases, with 9 bases separating them. Germline V CDR1 and CDR2: SNHLY, FYNNEI. This CDR3 spans 14 amino acids. The CDR3, as DNA: TGTGCCAGCAGTGTCGACAGCCCTAACTATGGCTACACCTTC. Translation: CASSVDSPNYGYTF.

This chain links TRBV9 with TRBJ2-1; D may be TRBD2 (5 bases). Per the germline V gene, CDR1 is SGDLS and CDR2 is YYNGEE. The length of the CDR3 is 13 residues. The V and J ends lost 2 bases and 6 bases respectively, with 9 bases between them. The CDR3 DNA follows: TGTGCCAGCAGCGTGGGTAGCGCCAATGAGCAGTTCTTC. Its protein product is CASSVGSANEQFF.

The chain links TRBV28 to TRBJ1-3; D is undetermined. Trimming left V 3 bases short and J 0 bases short, with 18 bases between. The CDR3 spans 18 residues. Germline loops: CDR1 MDHEN, CDR2 SYDVKM. The CDR3 protein is CASSFPKTRPDSGNTIYF. As DNA, the CDR3 is TGTGCCAGCAGTTTCCCCAAAACGCGTCCGGACTCTGGAAACACCATATATTTT.

V is TRBV9 and J is TRBJ1-2; D remains unclear. This CDR3 is built from 14 residues. Trimming cost V 3 bases and J 8 bases, with 17 bases left between them. Per germline, CDR1 SGDLS and CDR2 YYNGEE. In DNA, the CDR3 is TGTGCCAGCAGCGCCCACCCCCGACGGACGGGCTACACCTTC. Translated, it gives CASSAHPRRTGYTF.

The DNA for the CDR3 is TGCGCCAGCAGCCAAGAGTCGGGCAGCCACCCTATCTACGAGCAGTACTTC. This gives the protein CASSQESGSHPIYEQYF. The chain has TRBV4-1 and TRBJ2-7, with D uncertain. V was trimmed by 0 bases and J by 3 bases, leaving 18 bases between them. CDR1 is MGHRA, CDR2 YSYEKL, per germline. There are 17 residues in the CDR3.

The rearrangement joins TRBV29-1 to TRBJ2-3; 7 bases align to TRBD1. The CDR3 has 14 amino acids. Germline CDR1 is SQVTM and CDR2 is ANQGSEA. Germline trimming cut 6 bases from V and 6 bases from J; bases unmatched to any gene: 12. Written as DNA, the CDR3 is TGCAGCGTGCCTAACAGGGGTCTCAGCGATACGCAGTATTTT. This encodes CSVPNRGLSDTQYF.

The J gene is TRBJ1-5, the V gene TRBV4-1; a weak D match, TRBD1 (5 bases). Trimming pared 2 bases from V and 5 bases from J, leaving 16 bases between. This CDR3 region has 16 residues. From germline, CDR1 is MGHRA and CDR2 YSYEKL. Here the CDR3 DNA reads TGCGCCAGCAGCCAACTAGACAGACGCCCCGATCAGCCCCAGCATTTT. It translates to CASSQLDRRPDQPQHF.